Following are 22 T cell receptor beta chains from one sample sequenced in a study of OX40 agonist ivuxolimab in advanced cancers. Clones were read by immunoSEQ multiplex PCR, and TCRdb kept only the in-frame ones, dropping some. The sample has fewer than 65,000 clones, around 90% seen once. Material: CD4+ or CD8+ T cells sorted from blood, obtained in a trial of the OX40 agonist ivuxolimab. The source is an adult with an advanced solid tumor such as melanoma, head and neck, liver or kidney cancer.

This clone has a handful of counts. The V and J genes are TRBV2 and TRBJ1-2, with a weak D call TRBD1 (6 bases). Germline CDR1 reads SNHLY; CDR2 reads FYNNEI. This CDR3 region has 13 residues. Deletions cut 4 bases from V and 2 bases from J, with 8 bases between. The CDR3 DNA follows: TGTGCCAGCAGTGGACAGGCGAACTATGGCTACACCTTC. Its translation is CASSGQANYGYTF.

The chain is built from TRBV18 and TRBJ1-5, with 10 bases identical to TRBD1. The V segment lost 4 bases and the J segment 1 base; nucleotides outside the gene matches: 4. The CDR3 length is 16 residues. Germline CDR1 is KGHSH and CDR2 is LQKENI. The CDR3 DNA is TGTGCCAGCTCACTGACAGGGGGCACGAGCAATCAGCCCCAGCATTTT. It specifies CASSLTGGTSNQPQHF.

This chain joins TRBV5-1 and TRBJ2-5; 9 nucleotides align to TRBD1. The CDR3 is 17 residues long. With V trimmed by 0 bases and J by 4 bases, 10 bases remained unmatched. Germline V gives CDR1 SGHRS, CDR2 YFSETQ. The CDR3 loop reads CASSLGGRGTGRETQYF. In DNA form, the CDR3 reads TGCGCCAGCAGCTTGGGGGGCCGAGGGACAGGGCGAGAGACCCAGTACTTC. Combining the CDR3 with reference TRBV5-1 and TRBJ2-5 gives the whole variable domain KAGVTQTPRYLIKTRGQQVTLSCSPISGHRSVSWYQQTPGQGLQFLFEYFSETQRNKGNFPGRFSGRQFSNSRSEMNVSTLELGDSALYLCASSLGGRGTGRETQYFGPGTRLLVL.

The chain couples TRBV11-3 to TRBJ2-3, with TRBD2 matching over 10 bases. V shed 5 bases, J shed 4 bases, and the junction held 9 bases outside the gene matches. From germline, CDR1 is SGHNT and CDR2 YENEEA. The length of the CDR3 is 16 residues. CDR3 in amino acids: CASSLREREGADTQYF. CDR3 DNA sequence: TGTGCCAGCAGCCTTCGTGAGCGGGAGGGCGCAGATACGCAGTATTTT.

The chain uses TRBV6-1 and TRBJ1-2; D is uncertain. In germline, CDR1 is MNHNS, CDR2 SASEGT. CDR3 length equals 14 residues. V was cut by 1 base and J by 4 bases, with 10 bases left in between. In DNA, the CDR3 is TGTGCCAGCAGTGAAGTAGTCTTTTCCTATGGCTACACCTTC. Amino acid sequence: CASSEVVFSYGYTF.

The chain carries TRBV7-9 and TRBJ2-5; D not resolved. The V end was cut by 2 bases, the J end by 5 bases, with 12 bases between. The CDR3 has 14 amino acids. Germline-derived CDR1 and CDR2 are SEHNR and FQNEAQ (reference sequence). CDR3 protein: CASSLRLQGETQYF. CDR3 in DNA: TGTGCCAGCAGCTTAAGATTACAAGGGGAGACCCAGTACTTC.

The V call is TRBV19, the J call TRBJ1-6, with D tentatively TRBD1 (5 bases). This CDR3 is built from 14 residues. Germline V gene lookup returns CDR1 LNHDA and CDR2 SQIVND (reference sequence). V shed 7 bases and J shed 14 bases, with 21 bases lying between them. The CDR3 DNA reads TGTGCCAGTACCCCCCAGACGGGGGATCTGGCCCTCCACTTT. This sequence encodes CASTPQTGDLALHF.

The chain combines TRBV18 with TRBJ2-2; a possible D gene is TRBD2 (6 bases). Germline-derived CDR1 and CDR2 are KGHSH and LQKENI. Trimming took off 9 bases at V and 6 bases at J, with 14 bases between the two ends. The CDR3 contains 13 residues. CDR3 DNA: TGTGCCAGTTACGCGGCGGGATCCGGGGAGCTGTTTTTT. It yields the protein CASYAAGSGELFF.

CDR3 sequence (DNA): TGTGCCAGCAGCTCCCCATTCGTGACTAGCGGGAGCTCTGGAGAGACCCAGTACTTC. It translates to CASSSPFVTSGSSGETQYF. V is TRBV11-3 and J is TRBJ2-5; 12 bases are shared with TRBD2. Germline CDR1 SGHNT, CDR2 YENEEA. The CDR3 totals 19 residues. Trimming at V came to 4 bases and at J to 4 bases, leaving 16 bases not matched to a gene.

The V call is TRBV5-1, the J call TRBJ2-7; 7 bases align to TRBD1. Per germline, CDR1 SGHRS and CDR2 YFSETQ. Trimming took 0 bases from V and 5 from J; bases not matched to a gene: 5. This CDR3 has 14 residues. The chain's CDR3 is CASSLDRGRDEQYF. In DNA, the CDR3 is TGCGCCAGCAGCTTGGACAGGGGAAGGGACGAGCAGTACTTC.

The chain combines TRBV5-4 with TRBJ1-1; D remains ambiguous. V was cut by 1 base and J by 0 bases, with 7 bases left in between. Germline CDR1 is SGHNT and CDR2 is YYREEE (reference sequence). The CDR3 totals 14 residues. CDR3 DNA: TGTGCCAGCAGCTTGCCGGGGATGAACACTGAAGCTTTCTTT. Its translation: CASSLPGMNTEAFF.

With regard to this clone: The conserved closing phenylalanine or tryptophan is absent in this CDR3, likely reflecting a read error. No DNA is shown, since the ends of the CDR3 on it are uncertain; the CDR3 is the one TCRdb lists. The V and J genes are TRBV7-5 and TRBJ1-4. TRBV7-5 is a documented pseudogene. The CDR3 has 12 residues if both end residues are counted. CDR3 sequence: CARRNKPFPLCS.

The CDR3 spells CSARVGGYSEQFF. The DNA for the CDR3 is TGCAGCGCCCGGGTGGGGGGGTATAGCGAGCAGTTCTTC. V gene TRBV29-1 combines with J gene TRBJ2-1, with 7 positions matching TRBD2. Per the germline V gene, CDR1 is SQVTM and CDR2 is ANQGSEA. Trimming removed 7 bases from V and 10 bases from J; junction bases left unmatched: 13. The length of the CDR3 is 13 residues.

The chain recombines TRBV28 with TRBJ2-7; perhaps TRBD2 as D (5 bases). Germline assignment: CDR1 MDHEN and CDR2 SYDVKM. V was shortened by 9 bases and J by 6 bases, with 18 bases between the two germline ends. CDR3 length: 13 residues. Here the CDR3 DNA reads TGTGCCAGTCTAGCCCCTGACATGCCCGAGCAGTACTTC. Its translation is CASLAPDMPEQYF.

The chain is built from TRBV28 and TRBJ1-4; the match to TRBD1 covers 8 bases. The junction had 15 bases not matched to a gene; V was cut back by 8 bases and J by 7 bases. CDR3 length: 16 amino acids. CDR1 and CDR2 from the germline V gene are MDHEN and SYDVKM. DNA for the CDR3: TGTGCCAGCCGATCTCACAGGGGGAGAAGGCCTGAAAAACTGTTTTTT. Protein sequence: CASRSHRGRRPEKLFF.

The genes are TRBV28 and TRBJ1-6, with D possibly being TRBD1 (6 bases). CDR3 length equals 16 residues. V was shortened by 5 bases and J by 5 bases, with 16 bases between the two germline ends. From germline, CDR1 is MDHEN and CDR2 SYDVKM. CDR3: CASSDPQGGHNSPLHF. In nucleotides, the CDR3 is TGTGCCAGCAGTGACCCTCAAGGGGGACATAATTCACCCCTCCACTTT.

The chain combines TRBV5-4 with TRBJ1-5; 8 positions match TRBD1. Germline V gene sequence: CDR1 SGHNT, CDR2 YYREEE (reference sequence). The CDR3 contains 15 residues. After removal of 4 bases from V and 5 bases from J, the junction contained 8 bases not matched to a gene. CDR3 bases: TGTGCCAGCAGCACCACTCAGGGGGCGGATCAGCCCCAGCATTTT. Translating gives CASSTTQGADQPQHF.

The chain combines TRBV11-2 with TRBJ2-2, with D perhaps matching TRBD1 (6 bases). V lost 4 bases and J lost 3, with 15 bases in between. The germline V gene has CDR1 SGHAT and CDR2 FQNNGV. CDR3 length: 16 amino acids. The CDR3 sequence: CASSSGQNLYTGELFF. In nucleotides, the CDR3 is TGTGCCAGCAGCTCAGGACAGAACCTATACACCGGGGAGCTGTTTTTT.

In the case of this clone: The junction and the germline gene differ at one end; a read error may be behind it. The V call is TRBV6-5, the J call TRBJ2-7; D uncertain. Germline lookup yields CDR1 MNHEY and CDR2 SVGAGI. The CDR3 spans 13 residues. In nucleotides, the CDR3 is TGTGCCAGCCGCCATGATACCTCCGACGAGCAGTACTTC. It is translated as CASRHDTSDEQYF.

The genes are TRBV2 and TRBJ2-2; 9 bases align to TRBD1. Germline V gene lookup returns CDR1 SNHLY and CDR2 FYNNEI. This CDR3 contains 16 residues. Trimming took 6 bases from V and 2 from J; bases not matched to a gene: 7. Written as DNA, the CDR3 is TGTGCCAGCAGCAAAGGACAGGGGCGAAACACCGGGGAGCTGTTTTTT. It encodes CASSKGQGRNTGELFF.

The CDR3 here is CAWSGALEQYF. In DNA form, the CDR3 reads TGTGCCTGGAGTGGGGCTCTAGAGCAGTACTTC. This rearrangement joins TRBV30 to TRBJ2-7; D gene ambiguous. Germline V CDR1 and CDR2: GTSNPN, SVGIG (reference sequence). V shed 1 base and J shed 7 bases, with 8 bases lying between them. The CDR3 has 11 residues.

For the CDR3, the DNA is TGCGCCAGCAGCTTGGACGTCGGGGAGCTGTTTTTT. Amino acid sequence: CASSLDVGELFF. This chain links TRBV5-1 with TRBJ2-2; D is undetermined. This CDR3 is 12 amino acids long. Germline-derived CDR1 and CDR2 are SGHRS and YFSETQ. Trimming took off 0 bases at V and 7 bases at J, with 4 bases between the two ends. The entire variable domain, with the rest obtained from reference TRBV5-1 and TRBJ2-2, is as follows: KAGVTQTPRYLIKTRGQQVTLSCSPISGHRSVSWYQQTPGQGLQFLFEYFSETQRNKGNFPGRFSGRQFSNSRSEMNVSTLELGDSALYLCASSLDVGELFFGEGSRLTVL.